The 3 T cell receptor beta chains given below trace back to one sample, sequenced in a study of T cell changes during pregnancy in multiple sclerosis. Sequenced by immunoSEQ multiplex PCR; TCRdb stores in-frame clones only, minus some. The data contain over 50,000 clones, approximately 90% of them singletons. Sequencing was done on a sample of peripheral blood from another person, used as feeder cells. These receptors were obtained from a human donor whose cells served as feeder cells for cultures in a pregnancy study.

This rearrangement joins TRBV5-1 to TRBJ1-3; D gene uncertain. V dropped 0 bases and J dropped 0 bases, with 1 base sitting between them. Germline V gives CDR1 SGHRS, CDR2 YFSETQ. The CDR3 runs 13 residues. The chain's CDR3 is CASSLASGNTIYF. CDR3 DNA: TGCGCCAGCAGCTTGGCCTCTGGAAACACCATATATTTT.

The V call is TRBV5-1, the J call TRBJ1-6; no clear D. With 2 bases removed from V and 7 bases from J, the gap between germline ends came to 7 bases. Per the germline V gene, CDR1 is SGHRS and CDR2 is YFSETQ. The CDR3 totals 13 residues. The CDR3 loop reads CASSFVRNSPLHF. In nucleotides, the CDR3 is TGCGCCAGCAGCTTTGTAAGGAATTCACCCCTCCACTTT.

The chain recombines TRBV6-1 with TRBJ1-1; D might be TRBD1 (5 bases). Trimming took off 4 bases at V and 9 bases at J, with 12 bases between the two ends. Germline values: CDR1 MNHNS, CDR2 SASEGT. The CDR3 is made up of 12 amino acids. In nucleotides, the CDR3 is TGTGCCAGCAGTGTTGTGGGGCAGAAAGCTTTCTTT. Protein: CASSVVGQKAFF.